This is a list of T cell receptor beta chains from one sample in a study of molecular identifiers for immune sequencing clone quantification. TCRdb reanalysed the PCR reads using MiXCR and keeps one entry per CDR3 protein. This repertoire shows about 320,000 distinct CDR3 sequences, around 21% found once; its top ten account for 0.7% to 0.9%. The sequenced material came from naive CD8+ T cells from blood, with Jurkat cell RNA spiked in. The receptors were sampled from a human donor in good health. Some libraries in this study had Jurkat cell RNA spiked in. Both conserved end residues are part of each CDR3. The order of the fields is CDR3 protein, CDR3 DNA, D gene, J gene, clone size, V gene. D genes are given only for firm matches. Clone size is shown for a subset of rows, as once, few, many or a class of expanded clone.

CDR3 protein: CASRPQGAGSPLHF
CDR3 DNA: TGTGCCAGCAGACCACAGGGGGCCGGTTCACCCCTCCACTTT
D gene: TRBD1
J gene: TRBJ1-6
clone size: many
V gene: TRBV6-5

CDR3 protein: CASSPHPHLAGNSYNEQFF
CDR3 DNA: TGTGCCAGCAGCCCTCACCCCCATCTAGCGGGAAACTCCTACAATGAGCAGTTCTTC
D gene: TRBD2
J gene: TRBJ2-1
clone size: many
V gene: TRBV7-3

CDR3 protein: CASSLWTGNEAFF
CDR3 DNA: TGTGCCAGCAGCCTTTGGACGGGGAATGAAGCTTTCTTT
D gene: -
J gene: TRBJ1-1
clone size: many
V gene: TRBV11-3

CDR3 protein: CSARVTAAKTTIIAGANVLTF
CDR3 DNA: TGCAGTGCTAGGGTGACAGCCGCGAAAACAACTATCATAGCTGGGGCCAACGTCCTGACTTTC
D gene: -
J gene: TRBJ2-6
clone size: -
V gene: TRBV20-1

CDR3 protein: CASSTTDYSNQPQHF
CDR3 DNA: TGTGCCAGTAGTACGACCGATTATAGCAATCAGCCCCAGCATTTT
D gene: -
J gene: TRBJ1-5
clone size: -
V gene: TRBV19

CDR3 protein: CASSPDETQYF
CDR3 DNA: TGTGCCAGCAGTCCTGACGAGACCCAGTACTTC
D gene: -
J gene: TRBJ2-5
clone size: many
V gene: TRBV12-3/TRBV12-4

CDR3 protein: CSVVEGNDEQYF
CDR3 DNA: TGCAGCGTTGTTGAGGGGAACGACGAGCAGTACTTC
D gene: -
J gene: TRBJ2-7
clone size: many
V gene: TRBV29-1

CDR3 protein: CSVDGGYEQYF
CDR3 DNA: TGCAGCGTTGATGGGGGCTACGAGCAGTACTTC
D gene: -
J gene: TRBJ2-7
clone size: -
V gene: TRBV29-1

CDR3 protein: CAVRDGGTYEQYF
CDR3 DNA: TGTGCCGTACGGGACGGGGGTACCTACGAGCAGTACTTC
D gene: -
J gene: TRBJ2-7
clone size: many
V gene: TRBV7-9

CDR3 protein: CASSETSGRYEHNEQFF
CDR3 DNA: TGCGCCAGCAGCGAGACTAGCGGGAGGTACGAACACAATGAGCAGTTCTTC
D gene: TRBD2
J gene: TRBJ2-1
clone size: many
V gene: TRBV4-3

CDR3 protein: CASSLWTGGIDTQYF
CDR3 DNA: TGTGCCAGCAGCTTATGGACAGGTGGGATTGATACGCAGTATTTT
D gene: TRBD1
J gene: TRBJ2-3
clone size: many
V gene: TRBV7-9

CDR3 protein: CASSADGQETQYF
CDR3 DNA: TGTGCCAGCAGCGCCGACGGCCAAGAGACCCAGTACTTC
D gene: -
J gene: TRBJ2-5
clone size: many
V gene: TRBV9

CDR3 protein: CASSLSPPDTQYF
CDR3 DNA: TGTGCCAGCAGCCTTAGTCCCCCAGATACGCAGTATTTT
D gene: -
J gene: TRBJ2-3
clone size: many
V gene: TRBV7-3

CDR3 protein: CASSVAPGTSGGAVADTQYF
CDR3 DNA: TGTGCCAGCAGCGTAGCTCCCGGGACTAGCGGGGGGGCGGTCGCAGATACGCAGTATTTT
D gene: TRBD2
J gene: TRBJ2-3
clone size: few
V gene: TRBV9

CDR3 protein: CASSKDSSYEQYF
CDR3 DNA: TGTGCCAGCAGTAAGGACAGCTCCTACGAGCAGTACTTC
D gene: -
J gene: TRBJ2-7
clone size: many
V gene: TRBV2

CDR3 protein: CAISESNYATGGGYTF
CDR3 DNA: TGTGCCATCAGTGAGTCGAATTATGCCACGGGCGGTGGCTACACCTTC
D gene: -
J gene: TRBJ1-2
clone size: -
V gene: TRBV10-3

CDR3 protein: CASSPGVGAYEQYF
CDR3 DNA: TGCGCCAGCAGCCCCGGGGTTGGAGCCTACGAGCAGTACTTC
D gene: -
J gene: TRBJ2-7
clone size: -
V gene: TRBV4-3

CDR3 protein: CASSLNYNEQFF
CDR3 DNA: TGCGCCAGCAGCCTCAACTACAATGAGCAGTTCTTC
D gene: -
J gene: TRBJ2-1
clone size: many
V gene: TRBV5-1

CDR3 protein: CNNLLAGETGELFF
CDR3 DNA: TGCAACAACCTTCTAGCGGGAGAAACCGGGGAGCTGTTTTTT
D gene: -
J gene: TRBJ2-2
clone size: many
V gene: TRBV1

CDR3 protein: CASSMGSGSEQFF
CDR3 DNA: TGTGCCAGCAGTATGGGGTCTGGTAGTGAGCAGTTCTTC
D gene: -
J gene: TRBJ2-1
clone size: many
V gene: TRBV27

CDR3 protein: CASSPHLRGGGRAPSKRTDTQYF
CDR3 DNA: TGTGCCAGCAGCCCCCACCTTCGGGGAGGGGGAAGAGCCCCCTCGAAACGCACAGATACGCAGTATTTT
D gene: -
J gene: TRBJ2-3
clone size: few
V gene: TRBV9

CDR3 protein: CSASLREGPYEQYF
CDR3 DNA: TGCAGTGCTTCATTGCGGGAGGGGCCCTACGAGCAGTACTTC
D gene: TRBD2
J gene: TRBJ2-7
clone size: -
V gene: TRBV20-1

CDR3 protein: CASSYYGTGLYGYTF
CDR3 DNA: TGTGCCAGCAGTTACTACGGGACAGGACTCTATGGCTACACCTTC
D gene: TRBD1
J gene: TRBJ1-2
clone size: few
V gene: TRBV6-6

CDR3 protein: CASSPDSDYGYTF
CDR3 DNA: TGTGCCAGCAGTCCCGACAGTGACTATGGCTACACCTTC
D gene: -
J gene: TRBJ1-2
clone size: many
V gene: TRBV12-3/TRBV12-4

CDR3 protein: CASSQDEREQYF
CDR3 DNA: TGCGCCAGCAGCCAAGATGAGAGGGAGCAGTACTTC
D gene: -
J gene: TRBJ2-7
clone size: many
V gene: TRBV4-1

CDR3 protein: CATSRDRDQYSNQPQHF
CDR3 DNA: TGTGCCACCAGCAGAGACCGGGACCAATATAGCAATCAGCCCCAGCATTTT
D gene: -
J gene: TRBJ1-5
clone size: -
V gene: TRBV15

CDR3 protein: CASSFAVRRSLDTQYF
CDR3 DNA: TGTGCCAGCAGTTTCGCGGTTCGGCGGAGCCTGGATACGCAGTATTTT
D gene: -
J gene: TRBJ2-3
clone size: many
V gene: TRBV12-3/TRBV12-4

CDR3 protein: CASSVVSTDTQYF
CDR3 DNA: TGTGCCAGCAGCGTAGTCAGCACAGATACGCAGTATTTT
D gene: -
J gene: TRBJ2-3
clone size: many
V gene: TRBV9

CDR3 protein: CASSFGGSLDTQYF
CDR3 DNA: TGTGCCAGCAGCTTCGGCGGATCACTAGATACGCAGTATTTT
D gene: -
J gene: TRBJ2-3
clone size: many
V gene: TRBV5-6

CDR3 protein: CASSLTSAGYEQYF
CDR3 DNA: TGTGCCAGCAGTTTGACCTCGGCGGGCTACGAGCAGTACTTC
D gene: -
J gene: TRBJ2-7
clone size: -
V gene: TRBV27

CDR3 protein: CASSPAGQGYEQYF
CDR3 DNA: TGTGCCAGCTCACCCGCGGGACAGGGCTACGAGCAGTACTTC
D gene: TRBD1
J gene: TRBJ2-7
clone size: -
V gene: TRBV18

CDR3 protein: CATSSVRGTPLWITEAFF
CDR3 DNA: TGTGCCACCAGCAGTGTACGAGGGACCCCCTTATGGATCACTGAAGCTTTCTTT
D gene: -
J gene: TRBJ1-1
clone size: few
V gene: TRBV15

CDR3 protein: CASSQDRADSYEQYF
CDR3 DNA: TGCGCCAGCAGCCAAGATCGGGCAGACTCCTACGAGCAGTACTTC
D gene: -
J gene: TRBJ2-7
clone size: few
V gene: TRBV4-1

CDR3 protein: CASSYQPGGGEAFF
CDR3 DNA: TGTGCCAGCAGCTATCAACCCGGGGGGGGCGAAGCTTTCTTT
D gene: -
J gene: TRBJ1-1
clone size: many
V gene: TRBV12-3/TRBV12-4

CDR3 protein: CASSLGQASTDTQYF
CDR3 DNA: TGTGCCAGCAGCTTGGGACAGGCTAGCACAGATACGCAGTATTTT
D gene: -
J gene: TRBJ2-3
clone size: many
V gene: TRBV5-4

CDR3 protein: CSARDLYTDTQYF
CDR3 DNA: TGCAGTGCTAGAGATCTCTATACAGATACGCAGTATTTT
D gene: -
J gene: TRBJ2-3
clone size: many
V gene: TRBV20-1

CDR3 protein: CASSYYSGSTDTQYF
CDR3 DNA: TGTGCCAGCAGCTATTACAGCGGGAGCACAGATACGCAGTATTTT
D gene: -
J gene: TRBJ2-3
clone size: many
V gene: TRBV7-6

CDR3 protein: CSVEDEVQAPRGYTF
CDR3 DNA: TGCAGCGTTGAAGATGAGGTCCAGGCCCCACGTGGCTACACCTTC
D gene: -
J gene: TRBJ1-2
clone size: many
V gene: TRBV29-1

CDR3 protein: CASSQGTGDSYEQYF
CDR3 DNA: TGCGCCAGCAGCCAAGGGACAGGCGATTCCTACGAGCAGTACTTC
D gene: TRBD1
J gene: TRBJ2-7
clone size: many
V gene: TRBV4-1

CDR3 protein: CASLGADTQYF
CDR3 DNA: TGTGCCAGCCTGGGGGCAGATACGCAGTATTTT
D gene: -
J gene: TRBJ2-3
clone size: many
V gene: TRBV28

CDR3 protein: CASSHNPYTGELFF
CDR3 DNA: TGTGCCAGCAGCCATAACCCTTACACCGGGGAGCTGTTTTTT
D gene: -
J gene: TRBJ2-2
clone size: many
V gene: TRBV7-6

CDR3 protein: CASSESQGRETQYF
CDR3 DNA: TGCGCCAGCAGTGAGTCACAGGGGCGGGAGACCCAGTACTTC
D gene: TRBD1
J gene: TRBJ2-5
clone size: -
V gene: TRBV10-1